Listed below are T cell receptor beta chains from one sample, sequenced in a study of blood T cell repertoires in COVID-19. The table came from immunoSEQ multiplex PCR; TCRdb's copy has only in-frame clones and leaves some out. The table shows 180,000 or so clones, with 75% to 90% occurring only once. Source material: peripheral blood. The receptors stem from a woman in her fifties or sixties with acute or convalescent COVID-19. The CDR3 runs from the conserved cysteine through the conserved F or W. The D gene is left open where the match is weak. Expanded clones get a size class; other rows say once, few or many, or leave the size out.

d_gene	j_gene	v_gene	len	abundance	CDR3aa	CDR3nt
-	TRBJ2-7	TRBV28	19	-	CASSPQGSGVFGTIHEQYF	TGTGCCAGCAGCCCACAGGGAAGTGGGGTATTTGGGACCATCCACGAGCAGTACTTC
-	TRBJ1-1	TRBV18	14	-	CASSPTEGNTEAFF	TGTGCCAGCTCACCGACAGAAGGGAACACTGAAGCTTTCTTT
TRBD1	TRBJ1-5	TRBV10-2	14	-	CASTRQGSNQPQHF	TGCGCCAGCACCAGACAGGGGAGCAATCAGCCCCAGCATTTT
TRBD2	TRBJ2-1	TRBV6-5	15	-	CASSMTSGGNNEQFF	TGTGCCAGCAGTATGACTAGCGGGGGAAACAATGAGCAGTTCTTC
-	TRBJ2-1	TRBV4-1	13	-	CASSQDEGREQFF	TGCGCCAGCAGCCAAGATGAGGGTCGGGAGCAGTTCTTC
TRBD1	TRBJ1-5	TRBV7-9	14	once	CASSQDRVNQPQHF	TGTGCCAGCAGCCAGGACAGGGTCAATCAGCCCCAGCATTTT
-	TRBJ1-6	TRBV28	15	-	CASSPGSSYNSPLHF	TGTGCCAGCAGTCCGGGGAGCTCCTATAATTCACCCCTCCACTTT
-	TRBJ1-1	TRBV7-9	14	-	CASSLSQGNTEAFF	TGTGCCAGCAGCTTATCGCAGGGGAACACTGAAGCTTTCTTT
TRBD1	TRBJ1-6	TRBV5-1	15	-	CASKGGTGNNSPLHF	TGCGCCAGCAAGGGCGGGACAGGAAATAATTCACCCCTCCACTTT
-	TRBJ1-1	TRBV6-5	13	-	CASSLSGGVEAFF	TGTGCCAGCAGTTTGAGTGGAGGGGTTGAAGCTTTCTTT
-	TRBJ2-1	TRBV2	14	-	CASSKGVLDYEQFF	TGTGCCAGCAGTAAAGGGGTTTTAGACTATGAGCAGTTCTTC
TRBD2	TRBJ2-3	TRBV11-3	16	-	CASSPGGLAGQDTQYF	TGTGCCAGCAGCCCAGGGGGACTAGCGGGTCAAGATACGCAGTATTTT
-	TRBJ2-2	TRBV29-1	15	-	CSVQSSGVNTGELFF	TGCAGCGTCCAATCCTCCGGGGTTAACACCGGGGAGCTGTTTTTT
-	TRBJ1-5	TRBV28	14	-	CASSPGGSSQPQHF	TGTGCCAGCAGCCCCGGGGGGTCAAGTCAGCCCCAGCATTTT
TRBD2	TRBJ2-5	TRBV2	16	-	CASSAGLAGDQETQYF	TGTGCCAGCAGCGCTGGACTAGCGGGAGACCAAGAGACCCAGTACTTC
TRBD1	TRBJ1-1	TRBV28	16	-	CASSYPGQGGRTEAFF	TGTGCCAGCAGTTACCCCGGACAGGGGGGAAGGACTGAAGCTTTCTTT
-	TRBJ1-2	TRBV18	12	-	CASSGGIGGYTF	TGTGCCAGCTCAGGGGGCATCGGTGGCTACACCTTC
TRBD2	TRBJ2-5	TRBV19	14	-	CASSTGLVQETQYF	TGTGCCAGTAGTACCGGACTAGTACAAGAGACCCAGTACTTC
-	TRBJ1-2	TRBV3-1/TRBV3-2	14	few	CASSQDLRGYGYTF	TGTGCCAGCAGCCAAGATCTCAGGGGCTATGGCTACACCTTC
TRBD1	TRBJ2-2	TRBV15	15	-	CATRGGTGGSGELFF	TGTGCCACCCGAGGAGGGACAGGGGGCTCCGGGGAGCTGTTTTTT
-	TRBJ1-5	TRBV21-1	12	-	CASSKPGGKDPF	TGTGCCAGCAGCAAACCAGGGGGCAAGGACCCTTTT
TRBD1	TRBJ1-6	TRBV12-5	14	-	CASGLDRGKSPLHF	TGTGCTAGTGGACTGGACAGGGGAAAATCACCCCTCCACTTT
TRBD2	TRBJ2-3	TRBV10-3	13	-	CAIRGLASDTQYF	TGTGCCATCAGGGGACTAGCTTCAGATACGCAGTATTTT
TRBD1	TRBJ1-1	TRBV9	15	once	CASSVEGQENTEAFF	TGTGCCAGCAGCGTAGAAGGACAGGAGAACACTGAAGCTTTCTTT
-	TRBJ1-5	TRBV7-2	14	-	CASSLYAPGAVQHF	TGTGCCAGCAGCTTATACGCCCCTGGGGCCGTACAGCATTTT
-	TRBJ1-6	TRBV18	13	-	CASSPGGSTPLHF	TGTGCCAGCTCACCAGGGGGCTCTACACCCCTCCACTTT
-	TRBJ1-2	TRBV7-9	14	-	CASSSEGGSSGYTF	TGTGCCAGCAGCTCCGAGGGAGGGTCAAGTGGCTACACCTTC
-	TRBJ1-2	TRBV27	15	-	CASSLSMTRIDGYTF	TGTGCCAGCAGTTTATCGATGACGAGGATAGATGGCTACACCTTC
TRBD2	TRBJ2-1	TRBV24-1	17	-	CATSDSTTREARNEQFF	TGTGCCACCAGTGATTCAACGACCCGGGAGGCTAGGAATGAGCAGTTCTTC
TRBD2	TRBJ2-7	TRBV9	16	-	CASSEGTSGRAYEQYF	TGTGCCAGCAGCGAGGGGACTAGCGGGAGGGCCTACGAGCAGTACTTC
-	TRBJ2-5	TRBV18	13	few	CASSPGGGETQYF	TGTGCCAGCTCACCAGGGGGCGGGGAGACCCAGTACTTC
-	TRBJ2-3	TRBV11-2	16	-	CASSLAPGYPADTQYF	TGTGCCAGCAGCTTAGCACCGGGTTATCCCGCAGATACGCAGTATTTT
TRBD1	TRBJ1-4	TRBV28	15	-	CASSLGTGQNEKLFF	TGTGCCAGCAGTTTGGGGACAGGGCAGAATGAAAAACTGTTTTTT
TRBD1	TRBJ1-2	TRBV6-5	15	-	CASSATTSGGYGYTF	TGTGCCAGCAGCGCAACCACCTCAGGGGGCTATGGCTACACCTTC
TRBD1	TRBJ1-2	TRBV9	17	-	CASSSGQGFSKNYGYTF	TGTGCCAGCAGCTCGGGACAGGGGTTCTCGAAGAACTATGGCTACACCTTC
-	TRBJ2-1	TRBV18	16	-	CASSPGQLSSYNEQFF	TGTGCCAGCTCACCTGGGCAGCTGAGCTCCTACAATGAGCAGTTCTTC
TRBD2	TRBJ2-3	TRBV6-1	15	few	CASSELAGGPDTQYF	TGTGCCAGCAGTGAACTAGCGGGAGGGCCAGATACGCAGTATTTT
-	TRBJ2-7	TRBV4-1	15	-	CASSQDAGSSYEQYF	TGCGCCAGCAGCCAAGACGCCGGGAGCTCCTACGAGCAGTACTTC
-	TRBJ1-1	TRBV19	15	-	CASSIMGDTYTEAFF	TGTGCCAGTAGTATAATGGGGGACACTTACACTGAAGCTTTCTTT
TRBD1	TRBJ1-1	TRBV5-1	16	-	CASQGGTGVMAPEAFF	TGCGCCAGCCAAGGCGGGACAGGGGTTATGGCCCCTGAAGCTTTCTTT
TRBD1	TRBJ1-2	TRBV7-9	14	-	CASSLARGQVGYTF	TGTGCCAGCAGCTTAGCCCGCGGACAGGTTGGCTACACCTTC
TRBD1	TRBJ1-2	TRBV28	15	-	CASSLIGQGPYGYTF	TGTGCCAGCAGTTTGATCGGACAGGGTCCCTATGGCTACACCTTC
-	TRBJ1-1	TRBV5-1	15	-	CASREQGQLNTEAFF	TGCGCCAGCAGGGAGCAAGGACAGCTGAACACTGAAGCTTTCTTT
TRBD1	TRBJ2-5	TRBV4-2	14	-	CASSQEQGQETQYF	TGTGCCAGCAGCCAAGAACAGGGGCAAGAGACCCAGTACTTC
-	TRBJ2-1	TRBV27	15	-	CASSLEGESYNEQFF	TGTGCCAGCAGTTTGGAGGGAGAGTCCTACAATGAGCAGTTCTTC
-	TRBJ1-2	TRBV6-5	12	once	CASSSPLTQNTF	TGTGCCAGCAGTTCCCCCCTAACACAGAACACCTTC
TRBD1	TRBJ1-2	TRBV7-9	16	-	CASSSTGQGFYYGYTF	TGTGCCAGCAGCTCAACTGGACAGGGTTTTTACTATGGCTACACCTTC
-	TRBJ2-2	TRBV5-1	15	-	CATRYGGLDTGELFF	TGCGCCACCAGGTATGGTGGGCTTGACACCGGGGAGCTGTTTTTT